The clone carrying this T cell receptor (beta chain) was recorded once. Its matching antigen is unknown. The data were taken from a study of cytomegalovirus exposure and HLA in healthy donors. Across the whole study: About 82 million unique TCRs from HLA-typed donors were held in an early release of data. Regarding the study as a whole: It was confirmed in vitro that three of the CMV-associated chains were specific for CMV antigens.

Regarding donors, all were healthy bone marrow donors. Amplification used 60 Vbeta primers and 13 Jbeta primers. Method: immunoSEQ multiplex PCR; TCRdb's copy keeps in-frame clones and lacks some. The repertoire has just over 200,000 clones, approximately 80% of them found once; the top ten carry around 1.7%. The material sequenced was PBMCs. The TCR was taken from a man in his fifties or sixties in good health and CMV-seronegative.

The CDR3 region has the DNA TGCGCCAGCAGTCAATGGGGACAGGGATCTCCGTACCAAGAGACCCAGTACTTC. Its translation is CASSQWGQGSPYQETQYF. The chain is built from TRBV23-1 and TRBJ2-5; TRBD1 matches at 9 bases. TRBV23-1 is given ORF status, its function remaining uncertain. With 1 base clipped from V and 0 bases from J, the junction kept 9 bases outside the gene matches. The CDR3 spans 18 residues.